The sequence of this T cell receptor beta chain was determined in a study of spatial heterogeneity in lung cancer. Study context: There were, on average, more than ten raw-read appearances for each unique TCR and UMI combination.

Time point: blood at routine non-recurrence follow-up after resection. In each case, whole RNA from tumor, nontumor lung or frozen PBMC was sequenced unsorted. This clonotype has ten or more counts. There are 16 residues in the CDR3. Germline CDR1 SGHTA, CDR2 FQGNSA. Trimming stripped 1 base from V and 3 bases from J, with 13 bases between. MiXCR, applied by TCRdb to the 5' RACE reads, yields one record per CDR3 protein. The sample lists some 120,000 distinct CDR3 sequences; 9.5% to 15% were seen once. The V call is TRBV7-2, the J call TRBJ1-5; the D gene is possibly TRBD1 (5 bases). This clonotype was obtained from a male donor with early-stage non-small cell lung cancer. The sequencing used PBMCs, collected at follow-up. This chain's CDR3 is CASSLGGGVTNQPQHF. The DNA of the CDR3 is TGTGCCAGCAGCTTAGGAGGAGGGGTCACCAATCAGCCCCAGCATTTT.